The table lists the clone carrying this T cell receptor (beta chain) with a count of one. This sample was taken from a study of blood T cell repertoires in COVID-19. The overall study: Both acute and convalescent COVID-19 samples were obtained from the United States, Italy and Spain.

Per the original methods: Researchers report that nucleated cell counts were estimated from reference gene primer amplification. The assay was immunoSEQ multiplex PCR, and TCRdb's table has in-frame clones only and misses some. V and J calls and clone size are as listed in that table; D and trimming were resolved from the DNA. The sample has hundreds of thousands of clones, 87% seen once. This sequence originates from a man in his sixties who had recovered from COVID-19. The specimen sequenced was peripheral blood.

As DNA, the CDR3 is TGTGCCAGCAGCCAAAATCCGGGACTACGCGCCACAGATACGCAGTATTTT. Translated, it gives CASSQNPGLRATDTQYF. V is TRBV7-3 and J is TRBJ2-3, with 7 nucleotides matching TRBD2. Germline CDR1 reads SGHTA; CDR2 reads FQGTGA. The CDR3 is 17 amino acids. J lost 2 bases, V lost 5 bases, and 13 bases had no gene match.